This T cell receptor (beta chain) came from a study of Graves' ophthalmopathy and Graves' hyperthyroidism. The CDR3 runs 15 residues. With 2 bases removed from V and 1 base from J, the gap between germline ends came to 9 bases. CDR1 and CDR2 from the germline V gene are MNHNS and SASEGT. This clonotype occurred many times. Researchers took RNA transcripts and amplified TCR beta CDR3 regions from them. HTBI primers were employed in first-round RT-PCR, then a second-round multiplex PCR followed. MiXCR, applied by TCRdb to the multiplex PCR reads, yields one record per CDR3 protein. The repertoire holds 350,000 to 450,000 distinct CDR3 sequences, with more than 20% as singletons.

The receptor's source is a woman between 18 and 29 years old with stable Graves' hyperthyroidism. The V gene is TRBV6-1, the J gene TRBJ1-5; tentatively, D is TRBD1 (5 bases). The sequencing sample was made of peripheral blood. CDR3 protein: CASSERDGSNQPQHF. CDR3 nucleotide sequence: TGTGCCAGCAGTGAAAGGGACGGCAGCAATCAGCCCCAGCATTTT.